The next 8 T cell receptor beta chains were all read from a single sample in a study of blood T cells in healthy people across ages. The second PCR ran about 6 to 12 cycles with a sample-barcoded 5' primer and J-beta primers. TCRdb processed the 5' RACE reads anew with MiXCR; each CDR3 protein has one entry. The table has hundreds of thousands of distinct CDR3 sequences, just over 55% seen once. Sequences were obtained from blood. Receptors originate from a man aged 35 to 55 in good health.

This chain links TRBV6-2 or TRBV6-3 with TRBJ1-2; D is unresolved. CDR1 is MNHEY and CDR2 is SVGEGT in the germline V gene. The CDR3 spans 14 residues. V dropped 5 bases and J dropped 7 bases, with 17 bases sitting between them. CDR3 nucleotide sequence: TGTGCCAGCAGTCCACTAACTCAGTCCGGTGGCTACACCTTC. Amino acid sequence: CASSPLTQSGGYTF.

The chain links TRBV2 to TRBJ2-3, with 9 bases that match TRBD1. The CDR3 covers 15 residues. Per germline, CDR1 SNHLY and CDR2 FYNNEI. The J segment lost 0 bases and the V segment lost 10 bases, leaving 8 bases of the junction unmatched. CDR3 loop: CAIKPGQGSTDTQYF. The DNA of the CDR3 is TGTGCCATAAAACCGGGACAGGGAAGCACAGATACGCAGTATTTT.

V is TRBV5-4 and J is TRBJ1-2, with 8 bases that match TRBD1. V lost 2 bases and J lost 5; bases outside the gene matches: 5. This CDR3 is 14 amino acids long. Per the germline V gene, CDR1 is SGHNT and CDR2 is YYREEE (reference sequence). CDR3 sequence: CASSLQGGPYGYTF. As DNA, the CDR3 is TGTGCCAGCAGCTTACAGGGGGGTCCGTATGGCTACACCTTC.

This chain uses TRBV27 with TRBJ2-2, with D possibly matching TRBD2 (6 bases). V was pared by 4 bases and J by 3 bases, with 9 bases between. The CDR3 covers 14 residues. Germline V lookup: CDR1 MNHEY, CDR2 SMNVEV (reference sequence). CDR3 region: CASSSGLYTGELFF. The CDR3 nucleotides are TGTGCCAGCAGTTCGGGACTTTACACCGGGGAGCTGTTTTTT.

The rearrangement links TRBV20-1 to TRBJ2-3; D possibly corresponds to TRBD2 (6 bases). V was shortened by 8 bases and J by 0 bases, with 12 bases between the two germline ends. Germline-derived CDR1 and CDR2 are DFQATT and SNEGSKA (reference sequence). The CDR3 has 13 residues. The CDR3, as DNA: TGCAGTCCGCGAGGGACTAGCACAGATACGCAGTATTTT. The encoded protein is CSPRGTSTDTQYF.

CDR3 residues: CASSLVAGGLDTQYF. The DNA of the CDR3 is TGTGCCAGCAGTTTAGTGGCGGGCGGCCTGGATACGCAGTATTTT. This chain joins TRBV12-3 or TRBV12-4 and TRBJ2-3; D possibly corresponds to TRBD2 (5 bases). The ends were cut back, 1 base at V and 6 bases at J, with 14 bases in the middle. CDR3 length: 15 residues.

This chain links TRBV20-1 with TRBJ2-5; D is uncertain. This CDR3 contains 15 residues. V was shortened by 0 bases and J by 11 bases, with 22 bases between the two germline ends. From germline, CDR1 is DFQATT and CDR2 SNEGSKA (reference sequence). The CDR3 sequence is CSARDWSGRIYEQYF. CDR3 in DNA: TGCAGTGCTAGAGATTGGTCAGGTAGAATCTATGAGCAGTACTTC.

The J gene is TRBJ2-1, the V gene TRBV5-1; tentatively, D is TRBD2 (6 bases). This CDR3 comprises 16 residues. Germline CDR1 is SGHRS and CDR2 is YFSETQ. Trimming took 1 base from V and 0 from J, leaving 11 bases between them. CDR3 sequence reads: CASSLSGGHSYNEQFF. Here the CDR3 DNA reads TGCGCCAGCAGCTTGTCAGGAGGGCACTCCTACAATGAGCAGTTCTTC.